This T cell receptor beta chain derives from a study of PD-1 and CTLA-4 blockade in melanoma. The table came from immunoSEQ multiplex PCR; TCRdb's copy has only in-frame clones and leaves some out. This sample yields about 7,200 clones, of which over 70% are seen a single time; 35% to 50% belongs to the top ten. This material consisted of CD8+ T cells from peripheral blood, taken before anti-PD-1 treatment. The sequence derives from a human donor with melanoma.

DNA for the CDR3: TGCGCCAGCAGCCCTGGAGGCCAACGCTTCTACGAGCAGTACTTC. Translation: CASSPGGQRFYEQYF. The V call is TRBV5-1, the J call TRBJ2-7; possible D gene TRBD2, 5 bases. V dropped 4 bases and J dropped 3 bases, with 17 bases sitting between them. This CDR3 has 15 amino acids. The germline gives CDR1 SGHRS, CDR2 YFSETQ.